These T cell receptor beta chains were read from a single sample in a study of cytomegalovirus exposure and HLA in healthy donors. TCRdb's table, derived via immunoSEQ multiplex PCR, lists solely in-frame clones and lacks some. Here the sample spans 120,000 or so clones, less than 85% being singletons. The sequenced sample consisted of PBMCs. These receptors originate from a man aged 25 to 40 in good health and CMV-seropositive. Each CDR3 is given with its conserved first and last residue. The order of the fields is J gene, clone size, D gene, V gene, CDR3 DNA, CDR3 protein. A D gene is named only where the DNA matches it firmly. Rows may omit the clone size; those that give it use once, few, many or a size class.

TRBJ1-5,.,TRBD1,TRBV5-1,TGCGCCAGCAGCTTGGCCACAGGGGGCAGTCAGCCCCAGCATTTT,CASSLATGGSQPQHF
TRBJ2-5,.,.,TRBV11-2,TGTGCCAGCAGTTTAACACCGGGATCTCAGGAGACCCAGTACTTC,CASSLTPGSQETQYF
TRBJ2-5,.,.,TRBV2,TGTGCCAGCACCAGGGTCGTAGAGACCCAGTACTTC,CASTRVVETQYF
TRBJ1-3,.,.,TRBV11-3,TGTGCCAGCAGCTTAGGGGCTGAAAACACCATATATTTT,CASSLGAENTIYF
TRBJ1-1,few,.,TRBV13,TGTGCCAGCAGTACTCGGGGAATGAACACTGAAGCTTTCTTT,CASSTRGMNTEAFF
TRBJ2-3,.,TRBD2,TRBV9,TGTGCCAGCAGCGTAGCGGGGGGGGCGACAGATACGCAGTATTTT,CASSVAGGATDTQYF
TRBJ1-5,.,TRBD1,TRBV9,TGTGCCAGCAGCCCCCAGGGGGACAATCAGCCCCAGCATTTT,CASSPQGDNQPQHF
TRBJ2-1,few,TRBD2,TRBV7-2,TGTGCCAGCAGCGTAGCGGGGGGGTATAATGAGCAGTTCTTC,CASSVAGGYNEQFF
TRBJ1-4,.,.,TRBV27,TGTGCCAGCAGTTCCACCAGGAAAGCACATAATGAAAAACTGTTTTTT,CASSSTRKAHNEKLFF
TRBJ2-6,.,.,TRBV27,TGTGCCAGCAGTTCCAGACTCTCTGGGGCCAACGTCCTGACTTTC,CASSSRLSGANVLTF
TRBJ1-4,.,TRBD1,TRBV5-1,TGCGCCAGCAGCTTGAGTACTCGGGGACAGGTGAATGAAAAACTGTTTTTT,CASSLSTRGQVNEKLFF
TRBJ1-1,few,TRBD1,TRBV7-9,TGTGCCAGCAGCAGCCACCGGGACAGTGAAGCTTTCTTT,CASSSHRDSEAFF
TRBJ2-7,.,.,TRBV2,TGTGCCAGCAGCAGGACAGTCGGGCACGAGCAGTACTTC,CASSRTVGHEQYF
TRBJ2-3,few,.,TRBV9,TGTGCCAGCAGCGTAGTCTCAAGGGGAGGAACGCAGTATTTT,CASSVVSRGGTQYF
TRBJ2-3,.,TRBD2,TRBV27,TGTGCCAGCAACCCCAGCGGGGGGCGAGCAGATACGCAGTATTTT,CASNPSGGRADTQYF
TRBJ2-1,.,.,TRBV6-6,TGTGCCAGCAGTCCGATAGGGGGGGGCGGTGACAATGAGCAGTTCTTC,CASSPIGGGGDNEQFF
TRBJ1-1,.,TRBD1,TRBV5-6,TGTGCCAGCAGCCAAGGGACAGGGGGAACTGAAGCTTTCTTT,CASSQGTGGTEAFF
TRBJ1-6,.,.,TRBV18,TGTGCCAGCTCACCAAGCGCCGGGAATTCACCCCTCCACTTT,CASSPSAGNSPLHF
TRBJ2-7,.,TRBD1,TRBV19,TGTGCCAGTAACCCTACAGGGGCCCCCGTAATGGCCTACGAGCAGTACTTC,CASNPTGAPVMAYEQYF
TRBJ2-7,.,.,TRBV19,TGTGCCAGTAGTCCCCTGGGCGGGGAGCGGAGGTACGAGCAGTACTTC,CASSPLGGERRYEQYF
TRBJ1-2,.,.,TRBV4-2,TGTGCCAGCAGCCAAGACCGGCGGGATGGCTACACCTTC,CASSQDRRDGYTF
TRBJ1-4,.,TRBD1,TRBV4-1,TGCGCCAGCAGCCCACAAGGACAGGGGGATGAAAAACTGTTTTTT,CASSPQGQGDEKLFF
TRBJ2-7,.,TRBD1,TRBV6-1,TGTGCCAGCAGTGGAGGGACAGGGGGCGTCGACGAGCAGTACTTC,CASSGGTGGVDEQYF
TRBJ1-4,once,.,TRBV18,TGTGCCAGCTCACCAAGTGGCACAGGGACAAAACTGTTTTTT,CASSPSGTGTKLFF
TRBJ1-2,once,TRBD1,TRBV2,TGTGCCAGCCGGGACAGGCGTTTCGAATTAGGCTACACCTTC,CASRDRRFELGYTF
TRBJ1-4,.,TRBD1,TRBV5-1,TGCGCCAGCAGCTTGGCAGACAGGGTTAGGGAAAAACTGTTTTTT,CASSLADRVREKLFF
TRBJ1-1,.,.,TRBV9,TGTGCCAGCAGGTACGCGGACACTGAAGCTTTCTTT,CASRYADTEAFF
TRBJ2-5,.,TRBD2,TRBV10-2,TGCGCCAGCGGTAATAGCGGGGGGCAAGAGACCCAGTACTTC,CASGNSGGQETQYF
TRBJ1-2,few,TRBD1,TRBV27,TGTGCCAGCAGTGAAGGGACAGGGGCTCGTCGGGGCTACACCTTC,CASSEGTGARRGYTF
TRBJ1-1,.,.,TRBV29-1,TGCAGCGTTTCCGCACTTGGACCGCAGGGGCTTCACGGTGAAGCTTTCTTT,CSVSALGPQGLHGEAFF
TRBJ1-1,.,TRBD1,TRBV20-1,TGCAGTGCTAACGGACAGGTTGAAGCTTTCTTT,CSANGQVEAFF
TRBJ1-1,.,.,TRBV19,TGTGCCAGTTCCTTTATACAGGTCCCTGAAGCTTTCTTT,CASSFIQVPEAFF
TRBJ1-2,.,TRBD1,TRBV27,TGTGCCAGCAGTGGGACAGCCAACTATGGCTACACCTTC,CASSGTANYGYTF
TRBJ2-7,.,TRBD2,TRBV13,TGTGCCAGCAGCCCAGACGCGGGGGGGATCTACGAGCAGTACTTC,CASSPDAGGIYEQYF
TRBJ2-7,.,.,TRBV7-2,TGTGCCAGCAGCTCCTACAGGGCCATCCTGTACTTC,CASSSYRAILYF
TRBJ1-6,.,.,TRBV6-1,TGTGCCAGCGGAGATAATTCACCCCTCCACTTT,CASGDNSPLHF
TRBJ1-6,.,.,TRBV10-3,TGTGCCATCAGTGAGTCGAACAGAAACCTCCACTTT,CAISESNRNLHF
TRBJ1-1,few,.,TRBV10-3,TGTGCCATCAGTGAGTTAACAGGCTACGAAGCTTTCTTT,CAISELTGYEAFF
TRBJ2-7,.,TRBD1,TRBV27,TGTGCCAGCAGTCCGGCGACAGGGCCCTACGAGCAGTACTTC,CASSPATGPYEQYF
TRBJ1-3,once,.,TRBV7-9,TGTGCCAGCAGCCCCGGAGGAGGGCACTCTGGAAACACCATATATTTT,CASSPGGGHSGNTIYF
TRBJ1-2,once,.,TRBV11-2,TGTGCCAGCAGCCTAGGGGCAAACTATGGCTACACCTTC,CASSLGANYGYTF
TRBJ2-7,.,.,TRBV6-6,TGTGCCAGCAGTTACACAGGGAAGTCCTACGAGCAGTACTTC,CASSYTGKSYEQYF